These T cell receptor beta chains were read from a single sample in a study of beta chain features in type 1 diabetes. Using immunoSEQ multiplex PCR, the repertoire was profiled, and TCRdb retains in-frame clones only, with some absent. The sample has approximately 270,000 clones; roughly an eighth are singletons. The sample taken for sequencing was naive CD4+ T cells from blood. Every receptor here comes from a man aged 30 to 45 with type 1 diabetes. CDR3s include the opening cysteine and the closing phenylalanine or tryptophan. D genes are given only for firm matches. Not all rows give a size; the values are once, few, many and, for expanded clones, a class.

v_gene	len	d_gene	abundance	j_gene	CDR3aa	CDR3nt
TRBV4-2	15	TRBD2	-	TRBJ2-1	CASSPRLASYNEQFF	TGTGCCAGCAGCCCTCGACTAGCTTCCTACAATGAGCAGTTCTTC
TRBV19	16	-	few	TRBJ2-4	CASSTYRAEAKNIQYF	TGTGCCAGTAGTACGTACAGAGCCGAAGCCAAAAACATTCAGTACTTC
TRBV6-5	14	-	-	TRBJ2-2	CASRPGIGPGELFF	TGTGCCAGCAGGCCAGGGATTGGGCCCGGGGAGCTGTTTTTT
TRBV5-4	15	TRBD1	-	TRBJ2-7	CASSLFGTGLHEQYF	TGTGCCAGCAGCTTGTTTGGGACAGGGCTGCACGAGCAGTACTTC
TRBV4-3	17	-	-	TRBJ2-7	CASSQGSPSGSAYEQYF	TGCGCCAGCAGCCAAGGTAGTCCAAGCGGTTCTGCCTACGAGCAGTACTTC
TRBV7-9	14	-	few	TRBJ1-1	CASSIRTQNTEAFF	TGTGCCAGCAGCATCCGGACACAGAACACTGAAGCTTTCTTT
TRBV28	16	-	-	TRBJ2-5	CASSRGRTRVEETQYF	TGTGCCAGCTCAAGGGGCAGAACAAGAGTGGAGGAGACCCAGTACTTC
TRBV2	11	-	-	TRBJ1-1	CASTGNTEAFF	TGTGCCAGTACAGGGAACACTGAAGCTTTCTTT
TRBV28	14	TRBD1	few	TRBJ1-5	CASSSGTGYQPQHF	TGTGCCAGCAGCTCCGGGACAGGGTATCAGCCCCAGCATTTT
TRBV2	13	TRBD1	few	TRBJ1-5	CASYGTGDQPQHF	TGTGCCAGCTATGGGACAGGGGATCAGCCCCAGCATTTT
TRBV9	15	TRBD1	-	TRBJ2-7	CASSVGTGASYEQYF	TGTGCCAGCAGCGTAGGGACAGGGGCCTCCTACGAGCAGTACTTC
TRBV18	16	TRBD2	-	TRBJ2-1	CASSPRGASGSNEQFF	TGTGCCAGCTCACCACGGGGGGCTAGCGGGAGCAATGAGCAGTTCTTC
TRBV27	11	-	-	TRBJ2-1	CASSHRNEQFF	TGTGCCAGCAGTCACAGAAATGAGCAGTTCTTC
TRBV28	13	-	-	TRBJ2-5	CASSLGGEETQYF	TGTGCCAGCAGCCTAGGGGGGGAAGAGACCCAGTACTTC
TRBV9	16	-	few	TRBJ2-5	CASSAPGYRGGETQYF	TGTGCCAGCAGCGCCCCCGGGTACCGAGGGGGAGAGACCCAGTACTTC
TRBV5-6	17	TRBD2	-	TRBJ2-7	CASSLSSGRLIPYEQYF	TGTGCCAGCAGCTTGTCTAGCGGGAGGCTAATACCCTACGAGCAGTACTTC
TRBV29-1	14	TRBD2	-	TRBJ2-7	CSVEVTSGRYEQYF	TGCAGCGTTGAAGTTACTAGCGGGAGGTACGAGCAGTACTTC
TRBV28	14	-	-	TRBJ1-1	CASSWLGANTEAFF	TGTGCCAGCAGTTGGTTGGGGGCGAACACTGAAGCTTTCTTT
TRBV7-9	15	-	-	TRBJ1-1	CASSVWMGVGTEAFF	TGTGCCAGCAGCGTTTGGATGGGCGTAGGAACTGAAGCTTTCTTT
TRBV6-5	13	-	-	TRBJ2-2	CASREIATGELFF	TGTGCCAGCAGGGAGATAGCGACCGGGGAGCTGTTTTTT
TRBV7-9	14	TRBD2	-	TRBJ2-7	CASSPGTNSYEQYF	TGTGCCAGCAGCCCCGGGACTAACTCCTACGAGCAGTACTTC
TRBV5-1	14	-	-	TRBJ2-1	CASSVQAGNDEQFF	TGCGCCAGCAGCGTTCAGGCGGGTAACGATGAGCAGTTCTTC
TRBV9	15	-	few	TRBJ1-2	CASSVASGQAYGYTF	TGTGCCAGCAGCGTAGCCTCTGGGCAGGCCTATGGCTACACCTTC
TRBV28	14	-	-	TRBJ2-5	CASSLFQGQETQYF	TGTGCCAGCAGTTTATTTCAGGGGCAAGAGACCCAGTACTTC
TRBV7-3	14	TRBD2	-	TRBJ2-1	CASIGGLAELGQFF	TGTGCCAGCATTGGGGGACTAGCTGAACTGGGTCAGTTCTTC
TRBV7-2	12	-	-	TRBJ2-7	CASSREGGEQYF	TGTGCCAGCAGCCGAGAAGGAGGCGAGCAGTACTTC
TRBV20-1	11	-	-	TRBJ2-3	CSAYSPDTQYF	TGCAGTGCTTACTCCCCGGATACGCAGTATTTT
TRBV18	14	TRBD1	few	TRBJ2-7	CASSPPGQPYEQYF	TGTGCCAGCTCACCACCGGGACAGCCATACGAGCAGTACTTC
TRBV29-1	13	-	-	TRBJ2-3	CSHAQGTTDTQYF	TGCAGCCACGCTCAGGGGACCACAGATACGCAGTATTTT
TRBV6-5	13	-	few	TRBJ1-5	CASSGDFNQPQHF	TGTGCCAGCAGTGGAGATTTCAATCAGCCCCAGCATTTT
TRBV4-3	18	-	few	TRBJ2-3	CASSQGRAASGHTDTQYF	TGCGCCAGCAGCCAAGGACGAGCTGCCTCGGGACACACAGATACGCAGTATTTT
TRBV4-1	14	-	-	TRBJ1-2	CASSQGDRNYGYTF	TGCGCCAGCAGCCAAGGTGACAGGAACTATGGCTACACCTTC
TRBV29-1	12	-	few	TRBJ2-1	CSAQTAVYEQFF	TGCAGCGCTCAAACCGCGGTCTATGAGCAGTTCTTC
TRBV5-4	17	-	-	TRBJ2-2	CASSSQGGKGRTGELFF	TGTGCCAGCAGCTCCCAGGGCGGGAAAGGTCGCACCGGGGAGCTGTTTTTT
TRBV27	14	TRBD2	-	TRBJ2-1	CASSPRLAGVEQFF	TGTGCCAGCAGTCCGAGACTAGCGGGAGTTGAGCAGTTCTTC
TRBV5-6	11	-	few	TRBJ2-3	CASTTGDTQYF	TGTGCCAGCACCACCGGGGATACGCAGTATTTT
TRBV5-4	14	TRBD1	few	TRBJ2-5	CASSFRTGKETQYF	TGTGCCAGCAGCTTCCGGACAGGGAAAGAGACCCAGTACTTC
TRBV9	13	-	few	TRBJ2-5	CASSPQGGETQYF	TGTGCCAGCAGCCCACAGGGCGGAGAGACCCAGTACTTC
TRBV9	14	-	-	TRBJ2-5	CASSVGGSRETQYF	TGTGCCAGCAGCGTAGGTGGTTCGCGAGAGACCCAGTACTTC
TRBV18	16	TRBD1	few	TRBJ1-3	CASSPDRPSSGNTIYF	TGTGCCAGCTCACCGGACAGGCCCAGCTCTGGAAACACCATATATTTT
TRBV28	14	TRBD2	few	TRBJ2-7	CASSLGRTSRAQYF	TGTGCCAGCAGTTTGGGTAGGACTAGTCGTGCGCAGTACTTC
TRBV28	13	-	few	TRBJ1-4	CASRGAANEKLFF	TGTGCCAGCAGGGGGGCAGCTAATGAAAAACTGTTTTTT
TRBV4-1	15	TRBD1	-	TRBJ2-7	CASSQPRQGSGEQYF	TGCGCCAGCAGCCAACCTCGACAGGGATCGGGCGAGCAGTACTTC
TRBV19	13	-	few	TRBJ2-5	CASSTRRQETQYF	TGTGCCAGTAGTACGCGGAGACAAGAGACCCAGTACTTC